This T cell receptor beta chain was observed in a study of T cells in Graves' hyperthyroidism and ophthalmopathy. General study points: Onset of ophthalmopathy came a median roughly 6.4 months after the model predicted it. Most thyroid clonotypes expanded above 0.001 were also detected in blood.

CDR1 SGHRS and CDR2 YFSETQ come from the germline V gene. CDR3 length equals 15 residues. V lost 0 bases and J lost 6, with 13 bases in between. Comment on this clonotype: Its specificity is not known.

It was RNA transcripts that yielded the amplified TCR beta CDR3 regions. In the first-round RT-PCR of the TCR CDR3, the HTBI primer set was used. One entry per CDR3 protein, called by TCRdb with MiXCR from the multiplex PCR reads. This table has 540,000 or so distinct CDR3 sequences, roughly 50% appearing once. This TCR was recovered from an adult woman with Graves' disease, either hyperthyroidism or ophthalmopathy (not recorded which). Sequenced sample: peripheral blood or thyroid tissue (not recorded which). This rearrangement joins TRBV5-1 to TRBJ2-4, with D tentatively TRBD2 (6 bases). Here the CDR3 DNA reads TGCGCCAGCAGCTTGGCCGTAGCGGACTTAAACATTCAGTACTTC. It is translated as CASSLAVADLNIQYF.